These 14 T cell receptor beta chains share one sample of origin, sequenced in a study of identical twins. TCRdb processed the 5' RACE reads anew with MiXCR; each CDR3 protein has one entry. In the table there are approximately 590,000 distinct CDR3 sequences, 9.5% to 10% of which are singletons. The data were also submitted as part of a second study, on yellow fever vaccine responses in identical twins.

Sequenced input: PBMCs. The receptor set was obtained from a woman aged 18-30 years in good health.

This clonotype was seen more than once but under ten times. The chain combines TRBV5-4 with TRBJ2-3; tentatively, D is TRBD1 (5 bases). Germline loops: CDR1 SGHNT, CDR2 YYREEE (reference sequence). This CDR3 comprises 16 residues. The V and J ends lost 4 bases and 3 bases respectively, with 18 bases between them. The CDR3, as DNA: TGTGCCAGCAGCCCCCGCCCGACAGCGAGGACAGATACGCAGTATTTT. Translated, it gives CASSPRPTARTDTQYF.

The V gene is TRBV6-1, the J gene TRBJ2-7; 9 nucleotides align to TRBD1. The CDR3 length is 18 residues. Germline CDR1 MNHNS, CDR2 SASEGT. Trimming at V came to 5 bases and at J to 7 bases, leaving 21 bases not matched to a gene. CDR3 residues: CASSLGGQGGPHRGEQYF. CDR3 coding DNA: TGTGCCAGCAGTCTGGGGGGACAGGGAGGACCACATCGGGGGGAGCAGTACTTC.

This chain links TRBV29-1 with TRBJ2-5, with D maybe TRBD1 (6 bases). Germline V lookup: CDR1 SQVTM, CDR2 ANQGSEA. This CDR3 comprises 13 residues. Between the trimmed V and J ends, which lost 1 base and 6 bases, there was a span of 12 bases. CDR3 nucleotides: TGCAGCGTTGAAGTGGGGGCCGGGAAGACCCAGTACTTC. Translated, it gives CSVEVGAGKTQYF.

Notes on this clonotype: A much larger clone sits a single nucleotide away, making a read error possible. This chain links TRBV12-3 or TRBV12-4 with TRBJ2-4; no clear D. CDR3 size: 12 residues. For the CDR3, the DNA is TGTGCCTGCAGCCGTAACAAAAACATTCAGTACTTC. Protein sequence: CACSRNKNIQYF.

J is TRBJ1-5 and V is TRBV20-1; 9 bases match TRBD1. Germline trimming cut 0 bases from V and 7 bases from J; bases unmatched to any gene: 7. Per germline, CDR1 DFQATT and CDR2 SNEGSKA (reference sequence). This CDR3 has 15 residues. CDR3 loop: CSARDRDRELQPQHF. CDR3 nucleotide sequence: TGCAGTGCTAGAGATCGGGACAGGGAATTGCAGCCCCAGCATTTT.

This clonotype was observed a few times. CDR3 nucleotides: TGTGCCAGCAGGACAACTAACTATGGCTACACCTTC. Residues: CASRTTNYGYTF. The chain carries TRBV9 and TRBJ1-2; D is undetermined. In germline, CDR1 is SGDLS, CDR2 YYNGEE. V was trimmed by 5 bases and J by 0 bases, leaving 5 bases between them. The CDR3 loop spans 12 amino acids. Combining the CDR3 with reference TRBV9 and TRBJ1-2 gives the whole variable domain DSGVTQTPKHLITATGQRVTLRCSPRSGDLSVYWYQQSLDQGLQFLIQYYNGEERAKGNILERFSAQQFPDLHSELNLSSLELGDSALYFCASRTTNYGYTFGSGTRLTVV.

This rearrangement joins TRBV6-1 to TRBJ2-2, with a possible D match to TRBD2 (6 bases). The V and J ends lost 6 bases and 2 bases respectively, with 16 bases between them. The length of the CDR3 is 16 residues. CDR1 and CDR2 from the germline V gene are MNHNS and SASEGT. This CDR3 is CASSRGGGSNTGELFF. DNA of the CDR3: TGTGCCAGCAGCCGCGGTGGAGGGAGTAACACCGGGGAGCTGTTTTTT.

This clonotype was counted at least ten times. This rearrangement joins TRBV7-9 to TRBJ2-2, with 7 positions matching TRBD2. This CDR3 has 17 amino acids. CDR1 is SEHNR and CDR2 is FQNEAQ in the germline V gene (reference sequence). Unmatched junction bases numbered 11, after V lost 5 bases and J lost 2 bases. CDR3 sequence: CASSPYSGRSNTGELFF. In DNA, the CDR3 is TGTGCCAGCAGCCCTTATAGCGGGCGAAGCAACACCGGGGAGCTGTTTTTT.

A few counts support this clonotype. The chain has TRBV29-1 and TRBJ2-1; D uncertain. CDR1 is SQVTM, CDR2 ANQGSEA, per germline. The V and J ends lost 7 bases and 9 bases respectively, with 10 bases between them. The CDR3 extends over 10 amino acids. The CDR3 DNA reads as TGCAGCGCCCGTTGGACTGAGCAGTTCTTC. It specifies CSARWTEQFF.

The genes are TRBV6-2 or TRBV6-3 and TRBJ2-3; TRBD2 matches at 12 bases. The CDR3 is made up of 15 amino acids. Trimming cost V 10 bases and J 3 bases; bases outside gene matches: 8. Per the germline V gene, CDR1 is MNHEY and CDR2 is SVGEGT. The CDR3 DNA reads TGTGCCACCGATGGACTAGCGGGGAGAACAGATACGCAGTATTTT. The encoded protein is CATDGLAGRTDTQYF.

This clonotype was detected a few times. The CDR3: CASRRGLGSRETQYF. As DNA, the CDR3 is TGTGCCAGCAGGAGGGGACTCGGAAGCCGGGAGACCCAGTACTTC. The chain uses TRBV12-3 or TRBV12-4 and TRBJ2-5; perhaps TRBD2 as D (6 bases). V was trimmed by 6 bases and J by 5 bases, leaving 19 bases between them. The length of the CDR3 is 15 residues.

The chain is built from TRBV5-6 and TRBJ2-6, with D uncertain. The CDR3 has 18 amino acids. Trimming pared 4 bases from V and 1 base from J, leaving 18 bases between. Germline-derived CDR1 and CDR2 are SGHDT and YYEEEE. DNA for the CDR3: TGTGCCAGCAGCGGTGAGCAGTCGGTTCATTCTGGGGCCAACGTCCTGACTTTC. Translated: CASSGEQSVHSGANVLTF.

The gene calls are TRBV11-2 and TRBJ2-5; D gene uncertain. The CDR3 sequence is 14 residues long. Trimming stripped 2 bases from V and 5 bases from J, with 12 bases between. CDR1 and CDR2 from the germline V gene are SGHAT and FQNNGV. CDR3 residues: CASSLLGLLETQYF. Here the CDR3 DNA reads TGTGCCAGCAGCTTACTGGGGTTGTTGGAGACCCAGTACTTC.

This clonotype was observed a handful of times. The J gene is TRBJ1-1, the V gene TRBV7-9, with no clear D. The CDR3 runs 11 residues. Trimming took off 7 bases at V and 7 bases at J, with 10 bases between the two ends. CDR1 is SEHNR and CDR2 is FQNEAQ in the germline V gene (reference sequence). The CDR3 nucleotides read TGTGCCAGCACCTCGCATTATGAAGCTTTCTTT. This codes for CASTSHYEAFF.